This T cell receptor beta chain derives from a study of shared clonotypes between healthy human individuals. Points from the study as a whole: Few donors restricted represented genetic and exposure-history diversity. Sequencing depth was expected to influence donor clonotype sharing.

Several immunoSEQ 96-well plates shared each subset's DNA, each plate a replicate. On ten immunoSEQ deep assay plates, unsorted PBMC DNA was sequenced. Profiling relied on immunoSEQ multiplex PCR, and the TCRdb table lists in-frame clones only, not all of them. The table lists about 460,000 clones, roughly three quarters of them singletons. V was clipped by 2 bases and J by 6 bases, with 11 bases between them. The CDR3 sequence is 14 residues long. CDR1 is MDHEN and CDR2 is SYDVKM in the germline V gene. Notes on this clone: Its antigen remains unidentified.

The chain is built from TRBV28 and TRBJ1-5; D not certain. This clonotype was obtained from a woman aged 40 to 50 in good health. Some clones in this sample may be carry-over from other donors' samples. Sequencing input: PBMCs. CDR3 protein: CASSLGEMSQPQHF. The CDR3 DNA is TGTGCCAGCAGTTTAGGGGAAATGAGTCAGCCCCAGCATTTT.